The sequence of this T cell receptor (beta chain) was determined in a study of blood T cells in healthy people across ages (dated by TCRdb to the mid-2010s). General notes on the study: Template switching captured roughly one uniquely barcoded TCR beta cDNA molecule per two T cells in model experiments. Age-related changes in TCR beta repertoire diversity were measured in the study by deep sequencing normalized with unique cDNA molecular identifiers. The donors were split into four age groups: young (average 16 years), middle-aged (roughly 42), aged (over 55) and long-lived (more than 80). For two donors (one aged 18 to 30 and one aged 80 or older), the study analyzed two additional independent replicas of 1 million unique cDNA reads from the same blood draw. Donors of different ages were randomly distributed across sequencing lanes to avoid experimental bias. Overall results and qualifications from the work: Total diversity estimates from one million sequenced T cells were considered lower bounds and underestimates. Compared with the aged group, the long-lived group had more naive CD4+ T cells, fewer expanded clones and increased TCR diversity, suggesting age selection. The CMV infection status of donors was not known, potentially confounding age-related changes in expanded clonotypes. As age increased, observed TCR beta diversity per million T cells dropped in a roughly linear way, and a significant reduction was already evident by age roughly 36. There was a strong correlation between observed TCR beta diversity and the percentage of naive T cells measured by flow cytometry. Conclusive comparison of naive and antigen-experienced compartments was prevented by the profiling of bulk unsorted PBMCs.

Of note for this clonotype: Its antigen is unknown. This could be a read error, since a much larger clone is one nucleotide away.

Systemically healthy Caucasian individuals from Russia, 39 in total and aged roughly 6 to 90 years, were included as donors. Around 10 milliliters of peripheral blood were drawn from each donor into EDTA-treated Vacutainer tubes. PBMCs were isolated by Ficoll-Paque density-gradient centrifugation, with at least 6 million obtained per sample. Trizol reagent was used to extract total RNA from PBMCs, with at least 5 micrograms per sample. The percentages of naive CD45RAhigh/CD27high T cells were determined by flow cytometry on a PBMC aliquot from every donor. The CDR3, from cysteine to phenylalanine, totals 15 residues. The retained sequence is limited to the CDR3, 45 bases, with the frame set at the first base. CDR1 and CDR2 (SQVTM, ANQGSEA) derive from the germline V gene. Libraries were prepared through 5' RACE. This sample was sequenced with an Illumina HiSeq 2500. The second PCR ran for about 7 to 11 cycles and used a J-beta primer mix along with a sample-barcoded 5' primer. A unique molecular identifier was introduced onto each TCR beta cDNA molecule by a template-switch 5' adaptor carrying 12 random nucleotides. At least 2.5 million CDR3-containing paired-end reads were obtained from each sample. The Mint cDNA synthesis kit, primed by a TRBC-specific oligonucleotide, was used to synthesize first-strand cDNA from all RNA. Following uracil-DNA glycosylase treatment, all cDNA underwent a first 18-cycle PCR with the universal primers M1SS and BC2_uni_R. The study's processing was this. Each sample was normalized by randomly selecting 1 million high-quality reads, each carrying a distinct molecular identifier. Instead of being binned into consensus sequences, reads that shared molecular identifiers were thrown out. MiTCR, with a Q25 quality threshold and the strictest error-elimination algorithm, was used for CDR3 identification, clonotype clustering and error correction. A nonparametric unseen species model with Euler transformation was used to estimate lower-bound total TCR beta diversity. The public reads were reprocessed in TCRdb via fastp at Q25 and MiXCR, keeping in-frame beta chains. Each CDR3 protein gets just one entry, which takes the most common genes and DNA from the rows behind it. The authors' filters were not applied to this entry. The sample includes under 800,000 distinct CDR3 sequences, with 40% to 45% observed a single time. The ten largest clones take up under 25% of the sample.

The source material was blood. The source is an older woman in good health. The chain is made from TRBV29-1 and TRBJ2-3; 9 middle bases align to TRBD2. The CDR3 protein: CSVEDAGGQADTRYF. The nucleotides are TGCAGCGTTGAAGACGCGGGAGGGCAAGCAGATACGCGGTATTTT.